This T cell receptor (beta chain) was sequenced in a study of CD8 T cells in Susac syndrome. Findings and caveats of the study: As acknowledged by the study, its TCR sequencing and HLA analysis included a relatively small number of individuals.

The authors carried out high-throughput sequencing of TCR beta. They applied it to CD8+ and CD4+ T cells obtained from blood. The multiple sclerosis control cohort comprised treatment-naive individuals presenting with stable or active relapsing-remitting disease. It was with random hexamers that 0.5 to 1 ug RNA was reverse transcribed. Multiplex immunoSEQ PCR targeted 54 Vbeta and 13 Jbeta TCR beta segments. TCRdb reanalysed the immunoSEQ multiplex PCR reads using MiXCR and keeps one entry per CDR3 protein. Of some 450,000 distinct CDR3 sequences listed, 75% to 90% are singletons. This clonotype was found once. Antigen specificity is unknown. The TCR comes from a human donor with multiple sclerosis. Material: CD8+ T cells from PBMCs.

The CDR3 protein is CASSSRTDRESISGANVLTF. CDR3 DNA sequence: TGTGCCAGCAGTTCCCGTACGGACAGGGAATCTATCTCTGGGGCCAACGTCCTGACTTTC. The gene calls are TRBV28 and TRBJ2-6; 8 bases agree with TRBD1. V was clipped by 4 bases and J by 0 bases; unmatched bases: 14. The CDR3 runs 20 residues. The germline gives CDR1 MDHEN, CDR2 SYDVKM.